This T cell receptor (beta chain) stems from a study of T-cell memory formation after mild COVID-19. For the study at large: TCR clusters were mostly donor specific.

Germline V CDR1 and CDR2: MNHEY, SVGAGI. V lost 0 bases and J lost 4; bases outside the gene matches: 11. The CDR3 totals 18 residues. From 5'RACE with constant-segment primers came TCR alpha and TCR beta cDNA libraries that carried sample barcodes and UMIs. TCRdb independently ran MiXCR on the 5' RACE reads; one entry per CDR3 protein. The sample has 400,000 to 500,000 distinct CDR3 sequences, roughly 17% seen once. What was sequenced was PBMCs or a T cell subset sorted from them (not recorded which). This rearrangement joins TRBV6-5 to TRBJ1-1; TRBD1 matches at 10 bases. The sequence was obtained from a young man who had mild COVID-19 (a few samples of this study predate the infection). Cell type and time point are not known. The CDR3 loop is CASSYSIPPGQGSTEAFF. CDR3 DNA: TGTGCCAGCAGTTACTCGATCCCCCCGGGACAGGGGAGCACTGAAGCTTTCTTT.